This TCR beta chain was recovered during a study of T cells in localized non-small cell lung cancer (dated by TCRdb to 2019 to 2021). With regard to the full study: The study analyzed T cell repertoires of hundreds of early-stage NSCLC patients, comparing tumors and uninvolved tumor-adjacent lungs. The cohort comprised 236 treatment-naïve NSCLC patients with resected, localized lung tumors. Of the NSCLC patients, 120 to 150 were male and around 97 were female, and the mean age was approximately 64 years.

TCR beta CDR3 regions were sequenced from DNA using the immunoSEQ Assay. In the original analysis: To compute T cell density, TCR beta template counts were normalized to usable DNA, which was estimated by amplifying housekeeping genes. Using the preseqR package, richness was estimated by extrapolating to 120,000 templates for tissue samples and 400,000 templates for PBMC samples. Clonality was defined by subtracting Pielou's evenness from one. To identify tissue-enriched TCRs, differential abundance testing was run on productive amino-acid clonotypes with a minimum total count of 5 and an alpha of 0.1. The Jaccard Index and the Morisita Overlap Index were used to quantify repertoire overlap between compartments. GLIPH clustered TCR beta CDR3s with public tetramer-defined viral CDR3s; viral motifs required at least three viral sequences plus V-gene enrichment. Held by TCRdb, this immuneACCESS table contains in-frame sequences only and omits some clones. Under half of the omission traces to an unresolved V gene where checked; the cause of the rest is unknown. The V and J calls and clone size are taken from that table; D and trimming were inferred from the DNA. This sample is represented by around 25,000 clones; roughly 90% of them were singletons. Over 12% of the sample rests with the top ten.

Taken from cysteine to phenylalanine, the CDR3 has 11 residues. The DNA shown is the 33-base CDR3, in frame from base 1. In the germline V gene, CDR1 corresponds to MNHEY and CDR2 to SVGAGI. The full study reports these points: A median of about 53 of the top 100 tumor clones were detected in paired uninvolved adjacent lung, and some 28 of these tumor clones were also found among the top 100 clones of the paired uninvolved adjacent lung. Because multi-region sequencing of the tumors was not done, intratumor heterogeneity could not be ruled out. The highest T cell clonality was observed in uninvolved tumor-adjacent lung, where clonality exceeded that of tumor, suggesting that antigenic responses were more focused in uninvolved tumor-adjacent lung. Since the design was exploratory, TCR variables were selected using unadjusted p-values with no false-discovery rate correction. Higher blood T cell density associated with longer overall survival, while higher adjacent-lung clonality associated with shorter survival.

At diagnosis, tumor, uninvolved tumor-adjacent lung and peripheral blood were collected and then preserved as a mix of FFPE and fresh-frozen material. Blood samples were analyzed as peripheral blood mononuclear cells for TCR repertoire profiling. The table lists this clone with a count of one. The antigen it binds to is not known. At one end the junction does not follow the germline gene, possibly because of a read error. This receptor was identified in a female donor older than 55 with stage I lung adenocarcinoma. The sequences come from peripheral blood, collected before any cancer treatment. Recombination joined TRBV6-5 with TRBJ2-1, with 9 junctional bases fitting TRBD1. The CDR3 sequence is CASSSGQGKLF. At the DNA level, the sequence is TGTGCCAGCAGTTCCGGACAGGGGAAGCTCTTC.